This T cell receptor (beta chain) originates from a study of identical twins. General observations from the study: Models predicted less out-of-frame TCR alpha sharing in monozygotic twins than was found. Out-of-frame alpha sequences common to twins exhibited an excess of low generation probability.

In this sample, this clonotype turned up many times. Its antigen is as yet unknown. Through template switching, a universal primer site was introduced, and the cDNA contained unique molecular identifiers. TCRdb recomputed calls from the 5' RACE reads with MiXCR, one row per CDR3 protein. The sample contains roughly 700,000 distinct CDR3 sequences, over 8.5% of which appear only once. The CDR3 loop spans 15 amino acids. CDR1 and CDR2 (germline): MNHEY, SVGAGI. V gave up 3 bases and J gave up 4 bases, with 15 bases separating them. This sample also appeared in a second study, on yellow fever vaccine responses in identical twins.

The chain uses TRBV6-5 and TRBJ1-1; D might be TRBD1 (5 bases). This receptor was identified in a woman in her late teens or twenties in good health. The sequencing input was PBMCs. CDR3 protein: CASSYGTGGSTEAFF. As DNA, the CDR3 is TGTGCCAGCAGTTATGGGACGGGGGGGAGCACTGAAGCTTTCTTT.